Here is one T cell receptor beta chain with its context. Its antigen is undetermined. These data originate in a study of CD8+CD57+ T cells in acquired aplastic anemia. Flow cytometry had shown expanded CD8+CD57+ cells in the patients chosen for sequencing. Patients uniformly had severe acquired aplastic anemia. General study results and limits: Patients and controls had in common around 29 CD8+ CDR3 sequences.

This CDR3 is 13 amino acids long. Germline V gene lookup returns CDR1 SNHLY and CDR2 FYNNEI. J was trimmed by 12 bases and V by 2 bases; bases with no gene match: 7. Researchers used genomic DNA as the template to profile TCR beta VDJ and CDR3. TCRdb fed the reads into MiXCR, producing one record per CDR3 protein. Among approximately 170,000 distinct CDR3 sequences listed, roughly 45% were seen once. The sequence derives from a human donor with aplastic anemia. Specimen: sorted CD4+, CD8+, or CD8+CD57+ T cells (not recorded which) from PBMCs. V usage is TRBV2 and J usage is TRBJ2-1; 7 bases map to TRBD2. The CDR3: CASSERWEGLQFF. CDR3 sequence (DNA): TGTGCCAGCAGTGAAAGGTGGGAGGGACTGCAGTTCTTC.